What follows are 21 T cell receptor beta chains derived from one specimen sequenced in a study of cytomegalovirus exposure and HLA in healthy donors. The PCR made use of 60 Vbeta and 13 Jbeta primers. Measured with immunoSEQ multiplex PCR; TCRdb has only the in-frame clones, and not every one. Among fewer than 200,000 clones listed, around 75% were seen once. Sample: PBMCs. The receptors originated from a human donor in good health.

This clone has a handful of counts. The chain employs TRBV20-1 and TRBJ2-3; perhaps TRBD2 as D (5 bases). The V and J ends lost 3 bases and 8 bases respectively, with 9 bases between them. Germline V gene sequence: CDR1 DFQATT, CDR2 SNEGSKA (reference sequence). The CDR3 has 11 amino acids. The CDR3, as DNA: TGCAGTGCTAGGGTCGAGGGTACGCAGTATTTT. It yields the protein CSARVEGTQYF.

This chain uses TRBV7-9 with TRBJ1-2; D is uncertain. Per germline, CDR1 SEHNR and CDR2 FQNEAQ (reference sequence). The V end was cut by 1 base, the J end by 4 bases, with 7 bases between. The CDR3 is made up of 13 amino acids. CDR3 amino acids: CASSLDSSYGYTF. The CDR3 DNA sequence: TGTGCCAGCAGCTTAGACAGTAGCTATGGCTACACCTTC.

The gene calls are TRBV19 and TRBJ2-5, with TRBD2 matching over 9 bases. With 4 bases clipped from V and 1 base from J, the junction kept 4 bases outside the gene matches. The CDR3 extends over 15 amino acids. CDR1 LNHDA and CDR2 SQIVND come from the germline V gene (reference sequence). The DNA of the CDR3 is TGTGCCAGTAGTAGTAGCGGGGGTTTCCAAGAGACCCAGTACTTC. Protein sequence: CASSSSGGFQETQYF.

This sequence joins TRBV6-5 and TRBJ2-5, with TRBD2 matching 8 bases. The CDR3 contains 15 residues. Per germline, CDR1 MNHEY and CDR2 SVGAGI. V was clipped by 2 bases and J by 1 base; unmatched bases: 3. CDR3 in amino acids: CASSYGAGVQETQYF. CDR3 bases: TGTGCCAGCAGTTACGGAGCGGGGGTCCAAGAGACCCAGTACTTC.

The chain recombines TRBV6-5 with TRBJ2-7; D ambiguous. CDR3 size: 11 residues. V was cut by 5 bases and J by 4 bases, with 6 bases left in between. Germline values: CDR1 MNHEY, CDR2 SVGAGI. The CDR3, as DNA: TGTGCCAGCAGTCAACTATACGAGCAGTACTTC. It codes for CASSQLYEQYF.

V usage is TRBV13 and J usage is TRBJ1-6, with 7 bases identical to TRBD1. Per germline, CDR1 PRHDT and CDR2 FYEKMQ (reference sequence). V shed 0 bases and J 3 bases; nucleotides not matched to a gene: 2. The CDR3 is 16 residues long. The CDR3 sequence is CASSLGGQDYNSPLHF. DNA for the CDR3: TGTGCCAGCAGCTTAGGAGGACAGGACTATAATTCACCCCTCCACTTT.

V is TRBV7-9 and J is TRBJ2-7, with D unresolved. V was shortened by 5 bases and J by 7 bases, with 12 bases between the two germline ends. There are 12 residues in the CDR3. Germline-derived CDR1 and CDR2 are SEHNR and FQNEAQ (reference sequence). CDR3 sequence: CASSLAVGEQYF. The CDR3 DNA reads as TGTGCCAGCAGCCTGGCGGTTGGTGAGCAGTACTTC.

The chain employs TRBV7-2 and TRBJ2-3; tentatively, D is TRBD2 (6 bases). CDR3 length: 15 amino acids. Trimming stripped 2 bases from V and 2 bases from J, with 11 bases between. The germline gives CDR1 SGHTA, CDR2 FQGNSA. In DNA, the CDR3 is TGTGCCAGCAGCTTAAGAGGCGGGGTCACAGATACGCAGTATTTT. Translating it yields CASSLRGGVTDTQYF.

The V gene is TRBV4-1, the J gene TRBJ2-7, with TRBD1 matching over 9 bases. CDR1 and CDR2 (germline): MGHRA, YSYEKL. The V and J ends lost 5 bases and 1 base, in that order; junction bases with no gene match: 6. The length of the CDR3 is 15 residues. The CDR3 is CASSSGTGSSYEQYF. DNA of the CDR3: TGCGCCAGCAGCTCCGGGACAGGGAGTTCCTACGAGCAGTACTTC.

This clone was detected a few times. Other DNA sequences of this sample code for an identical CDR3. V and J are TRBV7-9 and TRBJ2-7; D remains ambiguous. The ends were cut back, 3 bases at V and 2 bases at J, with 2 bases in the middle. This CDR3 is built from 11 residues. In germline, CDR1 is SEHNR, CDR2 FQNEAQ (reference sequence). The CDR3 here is CASSFTYEQYF. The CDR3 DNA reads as TGTGCCAGCAGCTTTACCTACGAGCAGTACTTC.

Here the CDR3 reads CASIRQGATRSGNTIYF. CDR3 coding DNA: TGTGCCAGCATTCGACAGGGGGCGACCAGATCTGGAAACACCATATATTTT. The gene calls are TRBV21-1 and TRBJ1-3; the table's D gene call, TRBD1, was not cross checked with the DNA. TRBV21-1 is recorded as a pseudogene. The CDR3 consists of 17 residues.

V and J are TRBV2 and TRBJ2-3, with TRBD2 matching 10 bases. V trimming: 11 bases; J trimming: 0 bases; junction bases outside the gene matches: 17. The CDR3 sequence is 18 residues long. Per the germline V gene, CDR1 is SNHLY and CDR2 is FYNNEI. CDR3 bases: TGTGCCGGGCCCTGGACTAGCGGAACAAAGTCTAGCACAGATACGCAGTATTTT. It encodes CAGPWTSGTKSSTDTQYF.

The CDR3 sequence is CASSVNPGGPTDTQYF. As DNA, the CDR3 is TGCGCCAGCAGCGTGAACCCCGGGGGTCCCACAGATACGCAGTATTTT. The V gene is TRBV5-1, the J gene TRBJ2-3, with a weak D call TRBD2 (6 bases). This CDR3 is built from 16 residues. Trimming removed 4 bases at V and 2 bases at J, with 17 bases between. Per germline, CDR1 SGHRS and CDR2 YFSETQ.

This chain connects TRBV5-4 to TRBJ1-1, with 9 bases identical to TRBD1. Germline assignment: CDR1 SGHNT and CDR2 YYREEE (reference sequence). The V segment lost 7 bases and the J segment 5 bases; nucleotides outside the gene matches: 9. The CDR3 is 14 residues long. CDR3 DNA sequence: TGTGCCAGCGGACACAGGGGGCAGAAGACTGAAGCTTTCTTT. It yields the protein CASGHRGQKTEAFF.

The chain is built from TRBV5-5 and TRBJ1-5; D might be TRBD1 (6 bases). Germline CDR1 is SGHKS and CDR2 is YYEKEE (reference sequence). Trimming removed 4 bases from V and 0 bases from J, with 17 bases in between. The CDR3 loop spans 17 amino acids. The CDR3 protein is CASSPAGGGYSNQPQHF. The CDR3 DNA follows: TGTGCCAGCAGCCCGGCGGGAGGGGGATATAGCAATCAGCCCCAGCATTTT.

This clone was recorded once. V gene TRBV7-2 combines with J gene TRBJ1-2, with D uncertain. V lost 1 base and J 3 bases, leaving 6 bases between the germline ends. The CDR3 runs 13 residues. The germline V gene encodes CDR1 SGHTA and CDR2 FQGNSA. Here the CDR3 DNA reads TGTGCCAGCAGCTTAGAAGAGGACTATGGCTACACCTTC. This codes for CASSLEEDYGYTF.

CDR3: CASTEGALGTDTQYF. The CDR3 DNA sequence: TGTGCCAGTACAGAGGGGGCCCTCGGCACAGATACGCAGTATTTT. This chain connects TRBV19 to TRBJ2-3; TRBD1 aligns across 7 bases. CDR3 size: 15 residues. From germline, CDR1 is LNHDA and CDR2 SQIVND (reference sequence). The V segment lost 7 bases and the J segment 1 base; nucleotides outside the gene matches: 8.

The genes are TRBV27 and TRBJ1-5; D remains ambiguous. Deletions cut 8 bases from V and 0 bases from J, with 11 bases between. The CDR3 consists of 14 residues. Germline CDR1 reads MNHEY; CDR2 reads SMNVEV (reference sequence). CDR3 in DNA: TGTGCCAGCTGGTCAGAAAATAGCAATCAGCCCCAGCATTTT. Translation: CASWSENSNQPQHF.

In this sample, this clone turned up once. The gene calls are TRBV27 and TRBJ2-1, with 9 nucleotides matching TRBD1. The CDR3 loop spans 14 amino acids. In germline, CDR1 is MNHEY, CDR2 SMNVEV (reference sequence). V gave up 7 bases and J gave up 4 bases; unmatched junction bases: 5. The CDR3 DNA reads TGTGCCAGCATTCCCGGGACAGGGTACAATGAGCAGTTCTTC. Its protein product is CASIPGTGYNEQFF.

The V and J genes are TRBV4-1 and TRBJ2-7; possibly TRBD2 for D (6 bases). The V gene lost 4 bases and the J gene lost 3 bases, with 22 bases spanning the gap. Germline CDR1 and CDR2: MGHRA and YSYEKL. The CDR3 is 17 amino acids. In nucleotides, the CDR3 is TGCGCCAGCAGCCGGGGGAGCGGGCTGGGTAAGATCTACGAGCAGTACTTC. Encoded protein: CASSRGSGLGKIYEQYF.

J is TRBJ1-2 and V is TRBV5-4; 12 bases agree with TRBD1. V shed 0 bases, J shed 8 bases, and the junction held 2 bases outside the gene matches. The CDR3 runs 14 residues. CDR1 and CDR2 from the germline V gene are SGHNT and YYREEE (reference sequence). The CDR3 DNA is TGTGCCAGCAGCTTGGTAGGGACAGGGGGCGGCTACACCTTC. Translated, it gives CASSLVGTGGGYTF. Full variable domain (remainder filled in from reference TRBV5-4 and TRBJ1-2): ETGVTQSPTHLIKTRGQQVTLRCSSQSGHNTVSWYQQALGQGPQFIFQYYREEENGRGNFPPRFSGLQFPNYSSELNVNALELDDSALYLCASSLVGTGGGYTFGSGTRLTVV.